The 23 T cell receptor beta chains reported below all come from one sample, sequenced in a study of cytomegalovirus exposure and HLA in healthy donors. The data were produced by immunoSEQ multiplex PCR, yet TCRdb's version contains in-frame clones alone and is incomplete. The sample has fewer than 250,000 clones, over 70% seen once; the top ten hold over 12%. Material: PBMCs. These receptors were collected from a woman under 40 in good health and CMV-seropositive.

This clone has more than one count but fewer than ten. The chain uses TRBV6-6 and TRBJ1-2, with 7 positions matching TRBD1. Per the germline V gene, CDR1 is MNHNY and CDR2 is SVGAGI (reference sequence). CDR3 length: 13 residues. V was clipped by 0 bases and J by 6 bases; unmatched bases: 1. This CDR3 reads CASSYSQGDGYTF. In DNA, the CDR3 is TGTGCCAGCAGTTACTCGCAGGGGGATGGCTACACCTTC.

This chain links TRBV29-1 with TRBJ1-4; 9 positions match TRBD1. The V gene end was trimmed by 5 bases and the J gene end by 6 bases; junction bases not matched to a gene: 4. This CDR3 is built from 13 residues. Germline V gene lookup returns CDR1 SQVTM and CDR2 ANQGSEA. The CDR3 here is CSVMTGGYEKLFF. CDR3 nucleotide sequence: TGCAGCGTTATGACAGGGGGGTATGAAAAACTGTTTTTT.

This clone was counted between two and nine times. V is TRBV2 and J is TRBJ2-7, with 10 bases fitting TRBD2. Germline lookup yields CDR1 SNHLY and CDR2 FYNNEI. Trimming cost V 4 bases and J 2 bases; bases outside gene matches: 8. CDR3 size: 16 residues. CDR3 sequence (DNA): TGTGCCAGCAGTGGACGGACTAGCGGCAAACCCTACGAGCAGTACTTC. It yields the protein CASSGRTSGKPYEQYF.

The V gene is TRBV5-1, the J gene TRBJ1-2; no firm D call. V shed 1 base and J shed 5 bases, with 9 bases lying between them. CDR3 length equals 13 residues. CDR1 and CDR2 (germline): SGHRS, YFSETQ. The CDR3: CASSLTPDYGYTF. The DNA for the CDR3 is TGCGCCAGCAGCTTGACCCCAGATTATGGCTACACCTTC.

The rearrangement joins TRBV6-5 to TRBJ1-2; tentative D call: TRBD1 (6 bases). V was clipped by 6 bases and J by 7 bases, with 15 bases between them. The CDR3 runs to 13 residues. The germline V gene encodes CDR1 MNHEY and CDR2 SVGAGI. CDR3 coding DNA: TGTGCCAGCAGCGACTGGGGGGCTGGTGGCTACACCTTC. This codes for CASSDWGAGGYTF.

In this sample, this clone turned up once. The chain links TRBV11-2 to TRBJ1-3; D uncertain. V gave up 1 base and J gave up 0 bases, with 7 bases separating them. This CDR3 has 15 residues. Germline assignment: CDR1 SGHAT and CDR2 FQNNGV. CDR3 amino acids: CASSLGRSSGNTIYF. The CDR3 DNA reads as TGTGCCAGCAGCTTAGGCAGGAGCTCTGGAAACACCATATATTTT. Full variable domain (missing parts from reference TRBV11-2 and TRBJ1-3): EAGVAQSPRYKIIEKRQSVAFWCNPISGHATLYWYQQILGQGPKLLIQFQNNGVVDDSQLPKDRFSAERLKGVDSTLKIQPAKLEDSAVYLCASSLGRSSGNTIYFGEGSWLTVV.

This clone was detected ten times or more. The V and J genes are TRBV5-1 and TRBJ2-2; D not certain. Germline CDR1 reads SGHRS; CDR2 reads YFSETQ. V lost 3 bases, J lost 1 base, and 1 base lay in between. This CDR3 region has 12 residues. The CDR3 here is CASSWNTGELFF. CDR3 nucleotides: TGCGCCAGCAGCTGGAACACCGGGGAGCTGTTTTTT. The full variable domain, its missing parts supplied by reference TRBV5-1 and TRBJ2-2, is KAGVTQTPRYLIKTRGQQVTLSCSPISGHRSVSWYQQTPGQGLQFLFEYFSETQRNKGNFPGRFSGRQFSNSRSEMNVSTLELGDSALYLCASSWNTGELFFGEGSRLTVL.

This chain links TRBV18 with TRBJ1-2; D not certain. Germline V gene lookup returns CDR1 KGHSH and CDR2 LQKENI. The CDR3 runs to 14 residues. Trimming cost V 0 bases and J 2 bases, with 7 bases left between them. The CDR3 DNA reads TGTGCCAGCTCACCACCGATTACCAACTATGGCTACACCTTC. It specifies CASSPPITNYGYTF. Based on the CDR3 plus reference TRBV18 and TRBJ1-2, the full variable domain is NAGVMQNPRHLVRRRGQEARLRCSPMKGHSHVYWYRQLPEEGLKFMVYLQKENIIDESGMPKERFSAEFPKEGPSILRIQQVVRGDSAAYFCASSPPITNYGYTFGSGTRLTVV.

This chain connects TRBV27 to TRBJ2-1; 8 bases are shared with TRBD2. With V trimmed by 6 bases and J by 6 bases, 10 bases remained unmatched. The CDR3 contains 15 residues. Germline values: CDR1 MNHEY, CDR2 SMNVEV (reference sequence). The CDR3 reads CASRTREGYGNEQFF. CDR3 nucleotide sequence: TGTGCCAGCAGAACCCGGGAGGGCTATGGCAATGAGCAGTTCTTC.

J is TRBJ2-3 and V is TRBV15; D is perhaps TRBD1 or TRBD2 (5 bases each). The CDR3 has 16 amino acids. V lost 3 bases to trimming and J lost 1 base, with 14 bases between them. Germline V gives CDR1 LNHNV, CDR2 YYDKDF (reference sequence). The CDR3 spells CATSRSGTAGTDTQYF. Written as DNA, the CDR3 is TGTGCCACCAGCAGGTCCGGGACCGCAGGCACAGATACGCAGTATTTT.

The chain employs TRBV18 and TRBJ2-7; D is unclear. Trimming removed 2 bases from V and 3 bases from J, with 11 bases in between. The V gene's germline CDR1 is KGHSH and CDR2 LQKENI. The CDR3 contains 14 residues. The CDR3 DNA reads TGTGCCAGCTCACCAACTAAACGTATCTACGAGCAGTACTTC. Its protein product is CASSPTKRIYEQYF.

J is TRBJ2-7 and V is TRBV6-6; D is unclear. The germline CDR1 and CDR2 sequences are MNHNY and SVGAGI (reference sequence). The CDR3 has 14 amino acids. V dropped 5 bases and J dropped 3 bases, with 14 bases sitting between them. In DNA, the CDR3 is TGTGCCAGCAGTCCCCGGGCCCGCGGCTACGAGCAGTACTTC. Protein sequence: CASSPRARGYEQYF.

This sequence joins TRBV2 and TRBJ2-1; 9 positions agree with TRBD2. With 6 bases clipped from V and 7 bases from J, the junction kept 13 bases outside the gene matches. Germline V gives CDR1 SNHLY, CDR2 FYNNEI. The CDR3 is 16 residues long. CDR3 coding DNA: TGTGCCAGCAGCGGGAGGGGGACTAGCCGTAGTAATGAGCAGTTCTTC. Translating it yields CASSGRGTSRSNEQFF. The entire variable domain, with the rest obtained from reference TRBV2 and TRBJ2-1, is as follows: EPEVTQTPSHQVTQMGQEVILRCVPISNHLYFYWYRQILGQKVEFLVSFYNNEISEKSEIFDDQFSVERPDGSNFTLKIRSTKLEDSAMYFCASSGRGTSRSNEQFFGPGTRLTVL.

Only a few counts were recorded for this clone. This rearrangement joins TRBV27 to TRBJ1-1, with D perhaps TRBD1 (6 bases). There are 14 residues in the CDR3. Germline values: CDR1 MNHEY, CDR2 SMNVEV (reference sequence). The V and J ends lost 3 bases and 1 base respectively, with 9 bases between them. The CDR3 bases are TGTGCCAGCAGTTTGGGGGCACGGAACACTGAAGCTTTCTTT. It translates to CASSLGARNTEAFF.

The rearrangement links TRBV28 to TRBJ2-7; TRBD2 matches at 9 bases. The V gene's germline CDR1 is MDHEN and CDR2 SYDVKM. This CDR3 spans 17 amino acids. V shed 4 bases, J shed 3 bases, and the junction held 13 bases outside the gene matches. This CDR3 reads CASSSTPRIAGVYEQYF. CDR3 in DNA: TGTGCCAGCAGTTCGACCCCGCGAATAGCGGGAGTCTACGAGCAGTACTTC.

V usage is TRBV30 and J usage is TRBJ1-1; D may be TRBD1 (5 bases). The CDR3 is 17 residues long. V lost 5 bases and J lost 4, with 26 bases in between. CDR1 is GTSNPN, CDR2 SVGIG, per germline (reference sequence). The CDR3 protein is CAWLSRGVSVGSTEAFF. DNA for the CDR3: TGTGCCTGGCTATCCCGGGGGGTATCTGTTGGGAGCACTGAAGCTTTCTTT.

Regarding this clone: Germline is not matched at one junction end, which may reflect a read error. This chain uses TRBV7-2 with TRBJ2-1; D gene ambiguous. The CDR3 length is 13 residues. CDR1 and CDR2 (germline): SGHTA, FQGNSA. The CDR3 spells CASSLVQIGEQFF. The CDR3 DNA follows: TGTGCTAGCAGCTTAGTGCAGATAGGTGAGCAGTTCTTC.

CDR3 residues: CASSPPIGTGAGEQFF. CDR3 in DNA: TGTGCCAGCAGTCCCCCGATCGGGACAGGGGCGGGGGAGCAGTTCTTC. The rearrangement links TRBV28 to TRBJ2-1; 10 bases agree with TRBD1. This CDR3 spans 16 amino acids. J lost 10 bases, V lost 5 bases, and 14 bases had no gene match. CDR1 is MDHEN and CDR2 is SYDVKM in the germline V gene.

CDR3 in amino acids: CASGTGGYEQYF. CDR3 sequence (DNA): TGTGCCAGCGGAACAGGGGGCTACGAGCAGTACTTC. The V gene is TRBV5-6, the J gene TRBJ2-7, with 8 positions matching TRBD1. The CDR3 loop spans 12 amino acids. Germline V gives CDR1 SGHDT, CDR2 YYEEEE. V lost 7 bases to trimming and J lost 3 bases; unmatched junction nucleotides: 3.

The gene calls are TRBV6-5 and TRBJ1-1, with D possibly TRBD1 on 6 matching bases. CDR1 MNHEY and CDR2 SVGAGI come from the germline V gene. V lost 2 bases to trimming and J lost 0 bases, with 7 bases between them. The CDR3 has 14 amino acids. This CDR3 reads CASSYQGLNTEAFF. The CDR3 DNA reads as TGTGCCAGCAGTTACCAGGGGCTGAACACTGAAGCTTTCTTT.

A few counts support this clone. This CDR3 is also generated by other DNA sequences in the sample. The rearrangement joins TRBV7-2 to TRBJ1-5, with D tentatively TRBD1 (5 bases). Germline assignment: CDR1 SGHTA and CDR2 FQGNSA. V was clipped by 5 bases and J by 7 bases, with 18 bases between them. This CDR3 is built from 15 residues. The CDR3 DNA reads TGTGCCAGCAGCCCCCAAAGGGGAATAGGACAGCCCCAGCATTTT. This codes for CASSPQRGIGQPQHF.

For the CDR3, the DNA is TGTGCCAGCAGCCTCAGAGACACGGACAATGAGCAGTTCTTC. It specifies CASSLRDTDNEQFF. J is TRBJ2-1 and V is TRBV9; no clear D. The CDR3 consists of 14 residues. Germline CDR1 SGDLS, CDR2 YYNGEE. Trimming took off 4 bases at V and 5 bases at J, with 13 bases between the two ends.

V is TRBV9 and J is TRBJ2-5, with 7 bases matching TRBD2. Germline lookup yields CDR1 SGDLS and CDR2 YYNGEE. Losses at the gene ends were 1 base for V and 7 bases for J; bases not matched to a gene: 13. The CDR3 sequence is 16 residues long. CDR3 protein: CASSVNPGEGSGTQYF. The DNA of the CDR3 is TGTGCCAGCAGCGTAAACCCCGGGGAGGGGTCAGGGACCCAGTACTTC.